The 13 T cell receptor beta chains in this list originate from one sample, sequenced in a study of T cells in narcolepsy (dated by TCRdb to 2017 to 2018). The library was obtained by the immunoSEQ multiplex PCR assay. The table comes from immuneACCESS by way of TCRdb, which keeps in-frame sequences with V and J called. Part of the clones is missing from these tables; in studies checked, under half for an unresolved V gene and the rest for unknown reasons. The sample table records 30,000 to 40,000 clones; 82% of these occur just once. The ten largest clonotypes hold roughly 2.5% of the sample. The sequenced sample was CD45RA- memory CD4+ T cells from PBMCs. What the cell subset or site label conveys for this sample: memory T cells sorted ex vivo from peripheral blood. These receptors were obtained from a human donor with narcolepsy.

The chain combines TRBV6-5 with TRBJ2-1; D uncertain. Germline-derived CDR1 and CDR2 are MNHEY and SVGAGI. This CDR3 is built from 13 residues. Trimming removed 5 bases from V and 5 bases from J, with 10 bases in between. CDR3: CASSEGLHNEQFF. The DNA of the CDR3 is TGTGCCAGCAGTGAAGGTCTTCACAATGAGCAGTTCTTC.

The chain links TRBV18 to TRBJ1-1; 7 positions agree with TRBD1. V was clipped by 5 bases and J by 0 bases; unmatched bases: 3. Per the germline V gene, CDR1 is KGHSH and CDR2 is LQKENI. This CDR3 contains 14 residues. The CDR3 region is CASSEGQLNTEAFF. In DNA form, the CDR3 reads TGTGCCAGCTCAGAGGGACAGCTGAACACTGAAGCTTTCTTT.

This clone was recorded only once. This chain links TRBV27 with TRBJ2-1; D is undetermined. V lost 2 bases and J lost 7, with 18 bases in between. Per the germline V gene, CDR1 is MNHEY and CDR2 is SMNVEV (reference sequence). The CDR3 has 16 amino acids. The CDR3 DNA is TGTGCCAGCAGTTTACACGGGTCGGGCAGCATAAATGAGCAGTTCTTC. It codes for CASSLHGSGSINEQFF.

This rearrangement joins TRBV5-1 to TRBJ1-1; 11 bases are a match to TRBD1. V was pared by 3 bases and J by 5 bases, with 3 bases of the junction left unmatched. This CDR3 contains 14 residues. Germline loops: CDR1 SGHRS, CDR2 YFSETQ. CDR3 residues: CASSWGQGETEAFF. The CDR3 DNA reads as TGCGCCAGCAGCTGGGGACAGGGGGAGACTGAAGCTTTCTTT.

This clone occurred a few times. The chain joins TRBV7-8 to TRBJ1-5, with D unresolved. CDR1 is SGHVS and CDR2 is FQNEAQ in the germline V gene. V was shortened by 4 bases and J by 4 bases, with 14 bases between the two germline ends. The CDR3 is 15 amino acids. For the CDR3, the DNA is TGTGCCAGCAGCTCCTCCCCGGCCGGGAATCAGCCCCAGCATTTT. This translates into CASSSSPAGNQPQHF.

The table lists this clone with a count of one. The CDR3 sequence is CASSLASGVGTANEQFF. The CDR3, as DNA: TGTGCCAGCAGCTTAGCGAGTGGTGTCGGAACAGCTAATGAGCAGTTCTTC. The chain combines TRBV7-2 with TRBJ2-1, with D uncertain. The CDR3 extends over 17 amino acids. The V gene lost 0 bases and the J gene lost 7 bases, with 19 bases spanning the gap. Germline CDR1 SGHTA, CDR2 FQGNSA.

The CDR3, as DNA: TGTGCCAGCAGCTTAGGGCCTTCCTACAATGAGCAGTTCTTC. It yields the protein CASSLGPSYNEQFF. The J gene is TRBJ2-1, the V gene TRBV7-2; D gene ambiguous. Deletions cut 1 base from V and 1 base from J, with 5 bases between. This CDR3 has 14 residues. The germline V gene has CDR1 SGHTA and CDR2 FQGNSA.

Regarding this clone: An end of the junction differs from the germline gene, which may be a read error. The chain is built from TRBV11-3 and TRBJ2-7; 7 bases line up with TRBD2. This CDR3 region has 11 residues. The germline gives CDR1 SGHNT, CDR2 YENEEA. CDR3 bases: TGTGCCAGCGGGCTAGCGGACGAGCCGTACTTC. Its translation is CASGLADEPYF.

CDR3 in DNA: TGTGCCAGCAATGGAGACAGGGTCTATGGCTACACCTTC. Protein sequence: CASNGDRVYGYTF. This rearrangement joins TRBV25-1 to TRBJ1-2, with TRBD1 matching over 7 bases. Trimming cost V 7 bases and J 4 bases; bases outside gene matches: 6. CDR3 length: 13 residues. Germline values: CDR1 MGHDK, CDR2 SYGVNS.

This sequence joins TRBV10-1 and TRBJ2-1; D is uncertain. Germline lookup yields CDR1 WNHNN and CDR2 SYGVQD (reference sequence). The length of the CDR3 is 14 residues. Trimming took off 4 bases at V and 0 bases at J, with 7 bases between the two ends. This CDR3 is CASSAGISYNEQFF. The CDR3 bases are TGCGCCAGCAGTGCCGGAATCTCCTACAATGAGCAGTTCTTC.

The chain has TRBV18 and TRBJ2-7, with 13 bases identical to TRBD2. This CDR3 is 16 amino acids long. Trimming cost V 1 base and J 5 bases; bases outside gene matches: 5. The germline V gene encodes CDR1 KGHSH and CDR2 LQKENI. This chain's CDR3 is CASSPRLTSGGHEQYF. CDR3 coding DNA: TGTGCCAGCTCACCACGCCTGACTAGCGGGGGGCACGAGCAGTACTTC.

The V and J genes are TRBV6-5 and TRBJ2-4; 7 bases are a match to TRBD1. The germline CDR1 and CDR2 sequences are MNHEY and SVGAGI. V lost 11 bases and J lost 7; bases outside the gene matches: 8. This CDR3 has 12 amino acids. This CDR3 is CASLDRANIQYF. The CDR3 DNA reads TGTGCCTCACTTGACAGGGCGAACATTCAGTACTTC.

The rearrangement links TRBV7-2 to TRBJ2-2; 7 bases align to TRBD1. Germline CDR1 and CDR2: SGHTA and FQGNSA. The V gene end was trimmed by 3 bases and the J gene end by 4 bases; junction bases not matched to a gene: 2. The CDR3 sequence is 14 residues long. The CDR3 protein is CASSFNRGTGELFF. CDR3 DNA: TGTGCCAGCAGCTTCAACAGGGGCACCGGGGAGCTGTTTTTT.